This T cell receptor beta chain was retrieved from a study of blood T cell repertoires in COVID-19. Study as a whole: The United States, Italy and Spain provided the acute and convalescent COVID-19 samples.

Repertoires were generated with immunoSEQ multiplex PCR, while TCRdb's copy carries only in-frame clones and drops some. The sample carries hundreds of thousands of clones, about 88% recorded once. The CDR3 is 16 residues long. J was trimmed by 8 bases and V by 4 bases; bases with no gene match: 11. Germline V gives CDR1 SGHRS, CDR2 YFSETQ. In its sample, this clone was seen a few times. The chain links TRBV5-1 to TRBJ1-4; 10 bases map to TRBD1. Sequencing was performed on peripheral blood. The sequence came from a woman in her forties or fifties with COVID-19, enrolled during active disease. The CDR3 region has the DNA TGCGCCAGCAGCCCTACATACGGACAGGGGGAGGAAAAACTGTTTTTT. Its translation is CASSPTYGQGEEKLFF.